The 19 T cell receptor beta chains reported below all come from one sample, sequenced in a study of OX40 agonist ivuxolimab in advanced cancers. The repertoire was sequenced with immunoSEQ multiplex PCR; TCRdb's copy has only in-frame clones and lacks some. The sample contains some 5,500 clones, around four fifths of which appear only once. Sequencing was performed on CD4+ or CD8+ T cells sorted from blood, taken in a trial of the OX40 agonist ivuxolimab. These receptors were obtained from an adult with an advanced solid tumor such as melanoma, head and neck, liver or kidney cancer.

V and J are TRBV4-1 and TRBJ2-7; no clear D gene. Trimming stripped 2 bases from V and 4 bases from J, with 12 bases between. Germline loops: CDR1 MGHRA, CDR2 YSYEKL. The length of the CDR3 is 14 residues. Here the CDR3 DNA reads TGCGCCAGCAGCCAACAACTTACAAAGTACGAGCAGTACTTC. Its protein product is CASSQQLTKYEQYF.

The rearrangement uses TRBV7-2 and TRBJ1-2; D is unresolved. Per germline, CDR1 SGHTA and CDR2 FQGNSA. Trimming stripped 1 base from V and 7 bases from J, with 7 bases between. The CDR3 consists of 12 residues. The CDR3 here is CASSLDVGGYTF. The CDR3 DNA follows: TGTGCCAGCAGCTTAGACGTCGGTGGCTACACCTTC.

The gene calls are TRBV2 and TRBJ1-1; D is possibly TRBD1 (5 bases). The CDR3 consists of 14 residues. Trimming took off 7 bases at V and 1 base at J, with 13 bases between the two ends. Germline CDR1 is SNHLY and CDR2 is FYNNEI. CDR3 bases: TGTGCCAGCATCGACAGTAGGGAGAACACTGAAGCTTTCTTT. The encoded protein is CASIDSRENTEAFF.

The genes are TRBV7-2 and TRBJ2-7; 7 nucleotides align to TRBD1. Germline loops: CDR1 SGHTA, CDR2 FQGNSA. This CDR3 comprises 14 residues. After removal of 3 bases from V and 5 bases from J, the junction contained 7 bases not matched to a gene. As DNA, the CDR3 is TGTGCCAGCAGCTTGGACAGGCTAGGCGACGAGCAGTACTTC. This sequence encodes CASSLDRLGDEQYF.

The V gene is TRBV30, the J gene TRBJ1-5, with D possibly TRBD1 on 6 matching bases. Trimming took off 0 bases at V and 1 base at J, with 7 bases between the two ends. The CDR3 totals 14 residues. CDR1 is GTSNPN and CDR2 is SVGIG in the germline V gene (reference sequence). CDR3 DNA: TGTGCCTGGAGTGTTGGGGGCAGCAATCAGCCCCAGCATTTT. Translation gives CAWSVGGSNQPQHF.

V and J are TRBV9 and TRBJ2-1, with 9 bases that match TRBD2. The germline V gene has CDR1 SGDLS and CDR2 YYNGEE. V shed 3 bases and J 3 bases; nucleotides not matched to a gene: 4. The CDR3 runs to 15 residues. DNA of the CDR3: TGTGCCAGCAGCGGAGAGCGGGGGGACTACAATGAGCAGTTCTTC. Translation: CASSGERGDYNEQFF.

The chain carries TRBV30 and TRBJ1-5; possibly TRBD1 for D (5 bases). This CDR3 contains 14 residues. Germline values: CDR1 GTSNPN, CDR2 SVGIG (reference sequence). The ends were cut back, 8 bases at V and 6 bases at J, with 20 bases in the middle. The DNA of the CDR3 is TGTGCCCATGGCCCCGGGCAGGGAACTCAGCCCCAGCATTTT. As protein: CAHGPGQGTQPQHF. Complete variable domain (other parts from reference TRBV30 and TRBJ1-5): SQTIHQWPATLVQPVGSPLSLECTVEGTSNPNLYWYRQAAGRGLQLLFYSVGIGQISSEVPQNLSASRPQDRQFILSSKKLLLSDSGFYLCAHGPGQGTQPQHFGDGTRLSIL.

This clone was seen a few times. The chain has TRBV9 and TRBJ1-1; 10 positions match TRBD1. Germline values: CDR1 SGDLS, CDR2 YYNGEE. The CDR3 extends over 14 amino acids. Unmatched junction bases numbered 3, after V lost 3 bases and J lost 4 bases. The CDR3 nucleotides are TGTGCCAGCAGCGATGGACAGGGGGGCACTGAAGCTTTCTTT. This gives the protein CASSDGQGGTEAFF. The whole variable domain, remainder taken from reference TRBV9 and TRBJ1-1, is DSGVTQTPKHLITATGQRVTLRCSPRSGDLSVYWYQQSLDQGLQFLIQYYNGEERAKGNILERFSAQQFPDLHSELNLSSLELGDSALYFCASSDGQGGTEAFFGQGTRLTVV.

The chain couples TRBV27 to TRBJ2-7; D remains ambiguous. V was trimmed by 6 bases and J by 3 bases, leaving 12 bases between them. CDR3 length: 13 amino acids. The germline CDR1 and CDR2 sequences are MNHEY and SMNVEV (reference sequence). In nucleotides, the CDR3 is TGTGCCAGCAGCCTGGGCCGGGTCTACGAGCAGTACTTC. It specifies CASSLGRVYEQYF.

This sequence joins TRBV4-1 and TRBJ2-3; possible D gene TRBD2, 7 bases. This CDR3 region has 15 residues. In germline, CDR1 is MGHRA, CDR2 YSYEKL. The V gene lost 1 base and the J gene lost 2 bases, with 10 bases spanning the gap. Written as DNA, the CDR3 is TGCGCCAGCAGCCAAGGACGGGGGGCCACAGATACGCAGTATTTT. Encoded protein: CASSQGRGATDTQYF.

The chain couples TRBV6-5 to TRBJ2-1; 12 nucleotides match TRBD2. Per the germline V gene, CDR1 is MNHEY and CDR2 is SVGAGI. The V and J ends lost 2 bases and 7 bases, in that order; junction bases with no gene match: 6. This CDR3 is built from 16 residues. CDR3: CASSYIPSGGGNEQFF. As DNA, the CDR3 is TGTGCCAGCAGTTACATCCCTAGCGGGGGGGGTAATGAGCAGTTCTTC.

The chain couples TRBV11-2 to TRBJ2-7, with no clear D. Germline CDR1 is SGHAT and CDR2 is FQNNGV. There are 12 residues in the CDR3. With 6 bases removed from V and 3 bases from J, the gap between germline ends came to 9 bases. The CDR3 region has the DNA TGTGCCAGCAGAGGGTCGCACTACGAGCAGTACTTC. It yields the protein CASRGSHYEQYF.

This clone was recorded once. The chain couples TRBV19 to TRBJ1-5; no definite D call. Germline-derived CDR1 and CDR2 are LNHDA and SQIVND (reference sequence). With 5 bases removed from V and 1 base from J, the gap between germline ends came to 6 bases. This CDR3 has 13 amino acids. In nucleotides, the CDR3 is TGTGCCAGTAGTGTCCGGAGCAATCAGCCCCAGCATTTT. Its translation: CASSVRSNQPQHF. Combining the CDR3 with reference TRBV19 and TRBJ1-5 gives the whole variable domain DGGITQSPKYLFRKEGQNVTLSCEQNLNHDAMYWYRQDPGQGLRLIYYSQIVNDFQKGDIAEGYSVSREKKESFPLTVTSAQKNPTAFYLCASSVRSNQPQHFGDGTRLSIL.

The chain carries TRBV7-8 and TRBJ1-6; weak D call: TRBD1 (6 bases). The CDR3 runs to 13 residues. Germline loops: CDR1 SGHVS, CDR2 FQNEAQ. Trimming shortened V by 1 base and J by 11 bases, and 9 bases separated the two germline ends. The CDR3 bases are TGTGCCAGCAGCTTAGAGCGGACAGCACCCCTCCACTTT. This encodes CASSLERTAPLHF.

The rearrangement links TRBV5-1 to TRBJ2-5, with D possibly matching TRBD2 (6 bases). The CDR3 has 14 amino acids. Trimming removed 0 bases from V and 5 bases from J, with 11 bases in between. Per the germline V gene, CDR1 is SGHRS and CDR2 is YFSETQ. The CDR3 coding sequence is TGCGCCAGCAGCTTGGTGCGGGAAGGGGAGACCCAGTACTTC. This sequence encodes CASSLVREGETQYF.

This chain links TRBV12-1 with TRBJ1-5; the D call TRBD1 from the table was never checked on the DNA. TRBV12-1 is a pseudogene segment. The CDR3 has 17 amino acids. The CDR3 region is CASSRWDRGYSNQPQHF. The CDR3 coding sequence is TGTGCCAGCAGCCGGTGGGACAGGGGGTACAGCAATCAGCCCCAGCATTTT.

V is TRBV4-2 and J is TRBJ1-4; no clear D gene. From germline, CDR1 is LGHNA and CDR2 YNFKEQ. V was clipped by 1 base and J by 10 bases, with 4 bases between them. The CDR3 is 11 amino acids. The DNA of the CDR3 is TGTGCCAGCAGCCAAGCGCGAAAACTGTTTTTT. Translated, it gives CASSQARKLFF.

The rearrangement joins TRBV27 to TRBJ2-1; 10 bases fit TRBD2. In germline, CDR1 is MNHEY, CDR2 SMNVEV (reference sequence). With V trimmed by 6 bases and J by 9 bases, 5 bases remained unmatched. The CDR3 spans 13 residues. DNA of the CDR3: TGTGCCAGCAGCGGGACTAGCGAGGCTGAGCAGTTCTTC. Translation gives CASSGTSEAEQFF.

V gene TRBV13 combines with J gene TRBJ1-3; 7 nucleotides agree with TRBD1. After removal of 5 bases from V and 4 bases from J, the junction contained 8 bases not matched to a gene. Germline V CDR1 and CDR2: PRHDT, FYEKMQ (reference sequence). This CDR3 contains 15 residues. The CDR3 coding sequence is TGTGCCAGCAGCCGACAGGGCCAAAGGGGAAACACCATATATTTT. It encodes CASSRQGQRGNTIYF.